This paragraph reports one T cell receptor (beta chain). Its antigen specificity is not known. The record has no base qualities; no much larger clone is one base away. The germline V gene (reference sequence) sets CDR1 to SEHNR and CDR2 to FQNEAQ. V lost 5 bases and J lost 2 bases, and the count of bases not matched to a germline gene is 3. The CDR3 starts with the cysteine, ends with the phenylalanine, and has 13 residues. The CDR3 DNA has 39 bases and is translated from base 1. The time point label on this specimen signifies: resected brain tissue, or blood drawn just prior to surgery. The surgery cases showing the highest brain T cell transcript signatures were chosen for TCR beta chain sequencing of brain tissue and, when available, of blood. Before surgery, patients had received at least one anti-epileptic drug. TCR-sequenced patients were children with drug-resistant epilepsy due to tuberous sclerosis complex, focal cortical dysplasia, Rasmussen encephalitis or hemimegalencephaly. Bulk genomic DNA was isolated from unsorted brain tissue and whole blood using the Monarch genomic DNA purification kit.

These data originate in a study of brain T cells in children with intractable seizures (dated by TCRdb to 2020 to 2023). Some background on the complete study: As a first screen for immune gene transcripts, resected brain tissue from approximately 49 pediatric epilepsy surgery cases was run on a NanoString immunology panel. Among the approximately 12 selected surgery cases, pre-surgery blood was additionally sequenced for eight, leaving four cases with brain tissue only.

The immunoSEQ assay was used to generate TCR beta chain sequences from genomic DNA. The paper's processing steps were these. CDR3 sequences that did not begin with the conserved framework cysteine at position 104 were removed by hand. Clonality was calculated as one minus the normalized Shannon's Diversity Index, with values ranging from 0 (maximal diversity) to 1 (oligoclonal). Differences in the frequency of the same CDR3 between samples, such as brain versus blood, were assessed with chi-squared comparison-of-proportions tests. Public clonotypes were found through immuneACCESS searches, while the VDJdb browser was used to judge similarity to known antiviral clonotypes. Not all clones reach the TCRdb copy of this immuneACCESS table, which keeps in-frame sequences only. Checked studies attribute under half of the gap to unresolved V genes and leave the rest unexplained. That table gives V, J and clone size, and the DNA gave D and trimming. In all, the sample holds approximately 77,000 clones, and about 93% of those were seen once. The leading ten clones occupy approximately 1.4% of the sample.

Broader findings and caveats from the paper: Viral specificity was inferred solely from CDR3 sequence similarity, and the HCMV serostatus of the patients was not known. Sequencing depth differed between pre- and post-surgery blood, so clones missing from the pre-surgery sample may reflect undersampling.

This clonotype was sampled from a boy younger than two with tuberous sclerosis and intractable seizures. The chain employs TRBV7-9 and TRBJ2-7, with 7 bases aligning to TRBD1. The sample consisted of peripheral blood, taken at surgery. The CDR3 protein sequence reads: CASSRDSTYEQYF. The DNA is as follows: TGTGCCAGCAGCCGGGACAGCACCTACGAGCAGTACTTC.